The 6 T cell receptor beta chains listed next were all sequenced from one sample in a study of shared clonotypes between healthy human individuals (dated by TCRdb to 2020 to 2022). Library preparation employed the immunoSEQ multiplex PCR assay. The immuneACCESS repertoire file appears here via TCRdb, limited to in-frame rearrangements. These files lack a portion of the clones; in checked studies, under half of the deficit traces to unresolved V genes, and the cause of the others is not known. The sample has 2,500,000 or so clones on record, about 90% of them singletons. The top ten constitute 0.3% to 0.45% of the sample. The sample comprised naive CD4+ T cells from PBMCs. The cell subset or site label on this specimen signifies: CD45RA+ positively selected. The receptors derive from a man between 18 and 35 years old in good health. Some clones in this sample may be carry-over from other donors' samples.

The gene calls are TRBV27 and TRBJ1-1; D gene ambiguous. Germline V CDR1 and CDR2: MNHEY, SMNVEV (reference sequence). This CDR3 is built from 19 residues. V gave up 2 bases and J gave up 6 bases, with 28 bases separating them. The CDR3 coding sequence is TGTGCCAGCAGTTTACTTGCGGTCAATCCCGGTGGCCGAGTCGCTGAAGCTTTCTTT. Encoded protein: CASSLLAVNPGGRVAEAFF.

The table lists this clone with a count of one. The chain combines TRBV7-9 with TRBJ1-1, with a possible D match to TRBD1 (5 bases). The CDR3 length is 15 residues. The germline V and J ends were trimmed by 5 bases and 2 bases, with 15 bases remaining between them. Germline V lookup: CDR1 SEHNR, CDR2 FQNEAQ (reference sequence). The CDR3 sequence is CASSLGGSGNTEAFF. The DNA for the CDR3 is TGTGCCAGCAGCCTGGGGGGTAGCGGAAACACTGAAGCTTTCTTT.

Only a few counts were recorded for this clone. The chain joins TRBV1 to TRBJ1-1. TRBV1 is a recognized pseudogene. This CDR3 contains 15 residues. The CDR3 loop is CTSSHSVPAGTEAFF. The CDR3 DNA is TGCACCAGCAGCCACTCCGTCCCGGCCGGCACTGAAGCTTTCTTT.

The genes are TRBV28 and TRBJ2-3, with D perhaps given as TRBD1 or TRBD2 (5 bases each). Germline values: CDR1 MDHEN, CDR2 SYDVKM. This CDR3 is built from 15 residues. Between the trimmed V and J ends, which lost 8 bases and 4 bases, there was a span of 19 bases. This chain's CDR3 is CASQLLGVMADTQYF. CDR3 nucleotides: TGTGCCAGCCAACTTTTGGGGGTGATGGCAGATACGCAGTATTTT.

The chain recombines TRBV5-4 with TRBJ1-4; D not certain. The CDR3 is 13 amino acids. With 4 bases removed from V and 7 bases from J, the gap between germline ends came to 11 bases. CDR1 and CDR2 (germline): SGHNT, YYREEE (reference sequence). The CDR3 bases are TGTGCCAGCAGCGGATCTTGGGGTGAAAAACTGTTTTTT. Translated, it gives CASSGSWGEKLFF.

The chain couples TRBV2 to TRBJ2-7; the match to TRBD1 covers 8 bases. Looked up from germline, CDR1 is SNHLY and CDR2 is FYNNEI. J lost 3 bases, V lost 6 bases, and 13 bases had no gene match. The CDR3 runs to 16 residues. The CDR3 region is CASSERVMGQVYEQYF. The DNA for the CDR3 is TGTGCCAGCAGCGAACGCGTGATGGGACAGGTCTACGAGCAGTACTTC.